This is a list of T cell receptor beta chains from one sample in a study of shared clonotypes between healthy human individuals. TCRdb's table, derived via immunoSEQ multiplex PCR, lists solely in-frame clones and lacks some. The data hold roughly 700,000 clones, with around 72% observed a single time. The sample taken for sequencing was memory CD4+ T cells sorted from blood. Source of these receptors: a woman in her twenties or thirties in good health. Both conserved end residues are part of each CDR3. D genes are given only for firm matches. Only part of the rows carry a size: once, few, many, or a class if the clone is expanded.

clone size,J gene,D gene,V gene,CDR3 DNA,CDR3 protein
few,TRBJ1-4,NA,TRBV28,TGTGCCAGCAGCCCAATGGGCCAAGGGATGCGCGAAAAACTGTTTTTT,CASSPMGQGMREKLFF
NA,TRBJ2-7,NA,TRBV2,TGTGCCAGCAGTGCTGAGGCGCGGGAGCAGTACTTC,CASSAEAREQYF
NA,TRBJ1-4,TRBD1,TRBV27,TGTGCCAGCTCGGACAGGGGGCGCGTGGCAACTGGGAAACTGTTTTTT,CASSDRGRVATGKLFF
NA,TRBJ1-2,NA,TRBV6-6,TGTGCCAGCAGGAAGACAGACTATGGCTACACCTTC,CASRKTDYGYTF
few,TRBJ2-7,TRBD2,TRBV15,TGTGCCACCAGCACCAGCGGGAGGGTATTAGGCGAGCAGTACTTC,CATSTSGRVLGEQYF
NA,TRBJ1-3,NA,TRBV2,TGTGCCAGCAGTGGAGAGGCCACCATATATTTT,CASSGEATIYF
NA,TRBJ2-3,TRBD2,TRBV19,TGTGCCAGTAGTGGACGGGGACTAGCGGGAAAGGATACGCAGTATTTT,CASSGRGLAGKDTQYF
NA,TRBJ2-2,NA,TRBV7-3,TGTGCCAGCAGCCTCACGTATAGTACCGGGGAGCTGTTTTTT,CASSLTYSTGELFF
NA,TRBJ2-2,NA,TRBV19,TGTGCCAGCGGGGGTCCCCGTTCCGGGGAGCTGTTTTTT,CASGGPRSGELFF
NA,TRBJ2-3,NA,TRBV28,TGTGCCAGCACTTCAGGGGTTAGCACAGATACGCAGTATTTT,CASTSGVSTDTQYF
NA,TRBJ2-5,TRBD2,TRBV28,TGTGCCAGCAGCTCACCGGGACTAGTTCAAGAGACCCAGTACTTC,CASSSPGLVQETQYF